Below are 28 T cell receptor beta chains sequenced from a single sample in a study of T cells in women clearing cervical HPV infection. Clones were sequenced by immunoSEQ multiplex PCR, and TCRdb holds only the in-frame ones, with some missing. The sample includes fewer than 30,000 clones. The specimen sequenced was blood buffy coat. The origin of the receptors is a woman between 18 and 75 years old with a cervical HPV16 infection that either progressed to CIN3+ or cleared (not recorded which).

Details on this clone: The missing CDR3 end, 3 residues past where the read stops, is filled in from the germline J gene. The chain is built from TRBV20-1 and TRBJ1-2; 9 bases map to TRBD1. CDR1 and CDR2 (germline): DFQATT, SNEGSKA (reference sequence). The CDR3 is 18 residues long. The J segment lost 2 bases and the V segment lost 5 bases, leaving 18 bases of the junction unmatched. Partial CDR3 DNA: TGCAGTGCTGGGATGAGCCCGGGACAGGGCAGAGAAAACTATGGC. Translating it yields CSAGMSPGQGRENYG. In full, the CDR3 reads CSAGMSPGQGRENYGYTF.

CDR3 DNA, as far as it was read: TGTGCCAGCAGCCCAATTCCGGGACTACATGGC. Encoded protein: CASSPIPGLHG. In full, the CDR3 is CASSPIPGLHGYTF. The chain has TRBV12-3 or TRBV12-4 and TRBJ1-2; tentative D call: TRBD1 (5 bases). Read coverage stops 3 residues before the CDR3 terminus; the germline J gene supplies the remainder. The CDR3 loop spans 14 amino acids. Trimming took 6 bases from V and 6 from J, leaving 17 bases between them.

Points on this clone: The read gets to within 3 residues of the CDR3 end, and the germline J gene fills in the rest. This sequence joins TRBV19 and TRBJ2-2; 9 nucleotides align to TRBD1. The germline gives CDR1 LNHDA, CDR2 SQIVND (reference sequence). The CDR3 covers 15 residues. CDR3 DNA (partial): TGTGCCAGTACCTCCGGGACAGGGACTAATGAAAAG. Translated: CASTSGTGTNEK. In full, the CDR3 is CASTSGTGTNEKLFF.

Comments on this clone: With the read ending 3 residues before the CDR3 end, the germline J gene is used to fill in that end. The J gene is TRBJ2-7, the V gene TRBV19; the D is unclear. Looked up from germline, CDR1 is LNHDA and CDR2 is SQIVND (reference sequence). CDR3 length: 11 amino acids. Trimming took off 6 bases at V and 6 bases at J, with 9 bases between the two ends. CDR3: CASSHKSEQYF. The DNA read from the CDR3 is TGTGCCAGTAGCCACAAGTCCGAG.

Concerning this clone itself: The read stops 3 residues short of the end of the CDR3; the missing end is completed from the germline J gene. This chain connects TRBV6-4 to TRBJ2-1, with D unclear. V was cut by 3 bases and J by 6 bases, with 12 bases left in between. Germline V CDR1 and CDR2: MRHNA, SNTAGT. CDR3 size: 14 residues. The CDR3 spells CASSEVGPVNEQFF. The covered CDR3 bases are TGTGCCAGCAGTGAGGTAGGGCCGGTCAATGAG.

On this clone: The read comes to an end 3 residues before the CDR3 does, leaving the germline J gene to fill in the end. The chain couples TRBV30 to TRBJ2-3; TRBD2 matches at 9 bases. Germline values: CDR1 GTSNPN, CDR2 SVGIG (reference sequence). CDR3 size: 14 residues. This chain's CDR3 is CAWSDLAGIEAQYF. The sequenced part of the CDR3 DNA is TGTGCCTGGAGTGACCTAGCGGGAATCGAGGCG.

About this clone itself: The read finishes 3 residues shy of the CDR3 end, and the germline J gene is used to complete it. The chain links TRBV4-2 to TRBJ1-2, with D maybe TRBD1 (5 bases). Germline values: CDR1 LGHNA, CDR2 YNFKEQ. The CDR3 spans 15 residues. Trimming took off 0 bases at V and 3 bases at J, with 11 bases between the two ends. The covered CDR3 bases are TGTGCCAGCAGCCAAGATTTGTTGACAGACTATGGC. Its translation is CASSQDLLTDYG. The entire CDR3 reads CASSQDLLTDYGYTF.

In the case of this clone: Read coverage stops 3 residues before the CDR3 terminus; the germline J gene supplies the remainder. This chain uses TRBV20-1 with TRBJ2-5, with D perhaps matching TRBD2 (6 bases). The CDR3 is 18 residues long. The germline V gene encodes CDR1 DFQATT and CDR2 SNEGSKA (reference sequence). V gave up 0 bases and J gave up 5 bases, with 25 bases separating them. CDR3 residues: CSAREPSGRGRGTETQYF. The CDR3 bases that were read are TGCAGTGCTAGAGAGCCCTCTGGGCGGGGACGGGGGACGGAGACC.

To note about this clone: The read ends 3 residues before the CDR3 terminus; that terminus is restored from the germline J gene. The rearrangement uses TRBV19 and TRBJ2-7; D is possibly TRBD1 or TRBD2 (5 bases each). This CDR3 is built from 15 residues. Trimming stripped 5 bases from V and 5 bases from J, with 19 bases between. Germline assignment: CDR1 LNHDA and CDR2 SQIVND (reference sequence). The CDR3 reads CASSVRRGDPNEQYF. The covered CDR3 bases are TGTGCCAGTAGTGTCCGGAGAGGGGATCCAAACGAG.

The sequenced CDR3 bases are TGCGCCAGCAGTTCAACAGGGGCCACTAATGAAAAA. Translation gives CASSSTGATNEK. The entire CDR3 is CASSSTGATNEKLFF. The V gene is TRBV5-1, the J gene TRBJ1-4, with 7 bases matching TRBD1. The read finishes 3 residues shy of the CDR3 end, and the germline J gene is used to complete it. CDR3 length equals 15 residues. The V gene's germline CDR1 is SGHRS and CDR2 YFSETQ. V was clipped by 5 bases and J by 2 bases; unmatched bases: 6.

In regard to this clone: The read ends 3 residues early relative to the CDR3; the germline J gene fills the gap. The rearrangement links TRBV2 to TRBJ1-2, with D hard to call. Germline V gives CDR1 SNHLY, CDR2 FYNNEI. The CDR3 is 11 residues long. CDR3 DNA, as far as it was read: TGTGCCAGTTCAAGAGGGTTAGGC. Protein sequence: CASSRGLG. The complete CDR3 sequence is CASSRGLGYTF.

As to this clone: The read ends 3 residues early relative to the CDR3; the germline J gene fills the gap. The chain uses TRBV5-5 and TRBJ1-4; no clear D gene. Germline V CDR1 and CDR2: SGHKS, YYEKEE (reference sequence). The CDR3 is 14 residues long. Here the CDR3 reads CASSLEQYSSPLFF. The part of the CDR3 DNA that was read is TGTGCCAGCAGCTTGGAACAGTACTCTTCACCA.

Regarding this clone: With the read ending 3 residues before the CDR3 end, the germline J gene is used to fill in that end. The J gene is TRBJ2-6, the V gene TRBV11-2; D is uncertain. The CDR3 loop spans 15 amino acids. Between the trimmed V and J ends, which lost 1 base and 0 bases, there was a span of 4 bases. Germline loops: CDR1 SGHAT, CDR2 FQNNGV. The CDR3 protein is CASSLVHSGANVLTF. The part of the CDR3 DNA that was read is TGTGCCAGCAGCTTAGTCCACTCTGGGGCCAACGTC.

The DNA read from the CDR3 is TGTGCCAGCTCCCCAAACTCAGGGGACAGGGGTTATGGT. Its translation is CASSPNSGDRGYG. The whole CDR3 protein is CASSPNSGDRGYGQYF. This chain links TRBV18 with TRBJ2-4, with TRBD1 matching 10 bases. Read data end 3 residues before the CDR3 end; the end is taken from the germline J gene. CDR1 is KGHSH and CDR2 is LQKENI in the germline V gene. CDR3 length equals 16 residues.

Details on this clone: The CDR3 is cut off 3 residues early in the read; its end comes from the germline J gene. This sequence joins TRBV18 and TRBJ1-1; 8 bases line up with TRBD1. CDR1 is KGHSH and CDR2 is LQKENI in the germline V gene. Unmatched junction bases numbered 13, after V lost 6 bases and J lost 4 bases. The CDR3 runs 16 residues. The DNA read from the CDR3 is TGTGCCAGCTCCCTTTTTATAACAGGGGGGACCACTGAA. Translated: CASSLFITGGTTE. The entire CDR3 protein reads CASSLFITGGTTEAFF. Using reference TRBV18 and TRBJ1-1 for the parts outside the CDR3, the full variable domain is NAGVMQNPRHLVRRRGQEARLRCSPMKGHSHVYWYRQLPEEGLKFMVYLQKENIIDESGMPKERFSAEFPKEGPSILRIQQVVRGDSAAYFCASSLFITGGTTEAFFGQGTRLTVV.

About this clone: The read is 3 residues too short to cover the CDR3 end, so that end is filled in from the germline J gene. V and J are TRBV7-3 and TRBJ2-1, with 9 bases lining up with TRBD2. Germline CDR1 reads SGHTA; CDR2 reads FQGTGA. The CDR3 sequence is 15 residues long. The V segment lost 2 bases and the J segment 5 bases; nucleotides outside the gene matches: 4. The sequenced part of the CDR3 DNA is TGTGCCAGCAGCTTACAGACTAGCGGAGACAATGAG. Amino acid sequence: CASSLQTSGDNE. The CDR3, in full, reads CASSLQTSGDNEQFF.

Note on this clone: The read comes to an end 3 residues before the CDR3 does, leaving the germline J gene to fill in the end. The chain couples TRBV29-1 to TRBJ2-1; D unclear. Trimming took off 4 bases at V and 8 bases at J, with 6 bases between the two ends. The CDR3 sequence is 10 residues long. Germline V gives CDR1 SQVTM, CDR2 ANQGSEA. CDR3 DNA (partial): TGCAGCGTTGCCACGGATGAG. This translates into CSVATDE. The CDR3 reads in full as CSVATDEQFF.

As for this clone: The DNA ends 3 residues before the CDR3 does, and the rest of the CDR3 is filled in from the germline J gene. The V gene is TRBV20-1, the J gene TRBJ2-1, with 13 bases matching TRBD2. Trimming took 5 bases from V and 9 from J; bases not matched to a gene: 10. There are 15 residues in the CDR3. In germline, CDR1 is DFQATT, CDR2 SNEGSKA (reference sequence). CDR3 DNA, as far as it was read: TGCAGTGCTCCCCGACTAGCGGGGGGCGAGAGTGAG. Protein: CSAPRLAGGESE. The whole CDR3 sequence reads CSAPRLAGGESEQFF.

Remarks on this clone: The read gets to within 3 residues of the CDR3 end, and the germline J gene fills in the rest. The rearrangement joins TRBV20-1 to TRBJ2-4; possibly TRBD1 for D (5 bases). This CDR3 contains 15 residues. Germline CDR1 is DFQATT and CDR2 is SNEGSKA (reference sequence). CDR3 residues: CSARDGAEIGETQYF. CDR3 bases read: TGCAGTGCTAGAGATGGGGCGGAGATCGGTGAGACT.

Details on this clone: The read ends 3 residues shy of where the CDR3 ends; the end is completed using the germline J gene. This chain joins TRBV5-4 and TRBJ1-3; D is undetermined. V was shortened by 0 bases and J by 3 bases, with 10 bases between the two germline ends. This CDR3 is built from 15 residues. Germline V gene sequence: CDR1 SGHNT, CDR2 YYREEE (reference sequence). The chain's CDR3 is CASSLDTTNGNTIYF. The sequenced CDR3 bases are TGTGCCAGCAGCTTGGACACCACGAATGGAAACACC.

This clone is large by frequency. Coverage ceases 3 residues before the CDR3 finishes, and the germline J gene fills in the end. The genes are TRBV6-2 or TRBV6-3 and TRBJ2-2, with TRBD2 as a possible D gene (6 bases). Germline CDR1 and CDR2: MNHEY and SVGEGT. The CDR3 is 14 residues long. V lost 6 bases and J 3 bases, leaving 11 bases between the germline ends. The CDR3 sequence is CASSRWGDTGELFF. The sequenced CDR3 bases are TGTGCCAGCAGCCGCTGGGGGGACACCGGGGAG.

CDR3 amino acids: CASSRGGNNGREQFF. The CDR3 DNA, read in part, is TGTGCCAGCAGCAGGGGTGGAAACAATGGACGTGAG. V usage is TRBV6-4 and J usage is TRBJ2-1, with D possibly being TRBD1 (6 bases). The CDR3 goes on 3 residues after the read ends, and that part is filled in from the germline J gene. The V and J ends lost 6 bases and 9 bases respectively, with 21 bases between them. The CDR3 loop spans 15 amino acids. CDR1 MRHNA and CDR2 SNTAGT come from the germline V gene.

With regard to this clone: The read terminates 3 residues before the CDR3 end, so the remaining end is supplied by the germline J gene. The V and J genes are TRBV20-1 and TRBJ2-5, with TRBD2 matching over 11 bases. V dropped 3 bases and J dropped 2; count of bases not matched to a gene: 8. Germline values: CDR1 DFQATT, CDR2 SNEGSKA (reference sequence). This CDR3 contains 16 residues. The sequenced part of the CDR3 DNA is TGCAGTGCTAGCCTAACTAGCGGGGGTCATCAAGAGACC. Its translation: CSASLTSGGHQET. The whole CDR3 protein is CSASLTSGGHQETQYF.

On this clone itself: Coverage ceases 3 residues before the CDR3 finishes, and the germline J gene fills in the end. V is TRBV19 and J is TRBJ2-1; TRBD1 agrees at 11 bases. Per the germline V gene, CDR1 is LNHDA and CDR2 is SQIVND (reference sequence). This CDR3 has 15 residues. Unmatched junction bases numbered 3, after V lost 0 bases and J lost 8 bases. CDR3 protein: CASSIEGTGGDEQFF. CDR3 DNA, as far as it was read: TGTGCCAGTAGTATAGAGGGGACAGGGGGAGATGAG. The entire variable domain, with the rest obtained from reference TRBV19 and TRBJ2-1, is as follows: DGGITQSPKYLFRKEGQNVTLSCEQNLNHDAMYWYRQDPGQGLRLIYYSQIVNDFQKGDIAEGYSVSREKKESFPLTVTSAQKNPTAFYLCASSIEGTGGDEQFFGPGTRLTVL.

As to this clone: The DNA ends 3 residues before the CDR3 does, and the rest of the CDR3 is filled in from the germline J gene. The chain has TRBV7-8 and TRBJ2-1, with TRBD1 as a possible D gene (5 bases). The V and J ends lost 2 bases and 4 bases respectively, with 18 bases between them. Germline V gives CDR1 SGHVS, CDR2 FQNEAQ. This CDR3 region has 17 residues. The CDR3 DNA, read in part, is TGTGCCAGCAGCTTACCGCAGGGCCTAGAGCGATACAATGAG. It is translated as CASSLPQGLERYNE. The entire CDR3 reads CASSLPQGLERYNEQFF. The complete variable domain, with remaining parts taken from reference TRBV7-8 and TRBJ2-1, reads GAGVSQSPRYKVAKRGQDVALRCDPISGHVSLFWYQQALGQGPEFLTYFQNEAQLDKSGLPSDRFFAERPEGSVSTLKIQRTQQEDSAVYLCASSLPQGLERYNEQFFGPGTRLTVL.

Concerning this clone itself: The CDR3 end falls 3 residues outside the read, so it is completed with the germline J gene. The chain has TRBV7-3 and TRBJ1-6; D is uncertain. Germline V gene sequence: CDR1 SGHTA, CDR2 FQGTGA. Trimming left V 3 bases short and J 5 bases short, with 5 bases between. The CDR3 spans 13 residues. CDR3 bases read: TGTGCCAGCAGCTTTTCCAATAATTCACCC. Its translation is CASSFSNNSP. The entire CDR3 sequence reads CASSFSNNSPLHF.

Turning to this clone: The missing CDR3 end, 3 residues past where the read stops, is filled in from the germline J gene. The chain is built from TRBV2 and TRBJ2-3, with 8 bases fitting TRBD1. The length of the CDR3 is 14 residues. Germline values: CDR1 SNHLY, CDR2 FYNNEI. CDR3 bases read: TGTGCCAGCAGGACCGACAGGGGTATGAGGCCG. This encodes CASRTDRGMRP. The whole CDR3 sequence is CASRTDRGMRPQYF. Using reference TRBV2 and TRBJ2-3 for the parts outside the CDR3, the full variable domain is EPEVTQTPSHQVTQMGQEVILRCVPISNHLYFYWYRQILGQKVEFLVSFYNNEISEKSEIFDDQFSVERPDGSNFTLKIRSTKLEDSAMYFCASRTDRGMRPQYFGPGTRLTVL.

In regard to this clone: Relative to the germline gene, one junction end is altered; a read error may explain this. Read data end 3 residues before the CDR3 end; the end is taken from the germline J gene. This CDR3 is also generated by other DNA sequences in the sample. The gene calls are TRBV6-2 or TRBV6-3 and TRBJ1-3; D is possibly TRBD1 (6 bases). This CDR3 contains 14 residues. Germline lookup yields CDR1 MNHEY and CDR2 SVGEGT. CDR3 DNA (partial): TGTGCCAGCAGACCTGGACAGCTTGGAAACACG. Residues: CASRPGQLGNT. The entire CDR3 reads CASRPGQLGNTIYF.